What follows describes a single T cell receptor (beta chain). Antigen unknown. These data belong to a study of memory CD4+ T cells and cytomegalovirus serostatus. Germline V gives CDR1 SGHDT, CDR2 YYEEEE. Trimming removed 3 bases at V and 3 bases at J, with 16 bases between. This CDR3 spans 16 amino acids. The sort gate was single viable CD3+CD4+CD8-CD45RO+ cells for memory CD4+ T cells. Positive selection with CD4 microbeads enriched total CD4+ T cells. Points from the study as a whole: 67 of 164 known CMV-associated TCRbeta sequences appeared in CD4+ memory.

Data came from immunoSEQ multiplex PCR; TCRdb stores just in-frame clones and leaves some out. The sample includes approximately 44,000 clones, 76% of them seen just once. The chain couples TRBV5-6 to TRBJ1-5; no firm D call. The TCR originated in an adult in good health and CMV-seronegative. Specimen: memory CD4+ T cells from blood. The chain's CDR3 is CASSSKPNSYNQPQHF. The CDR3 DNA sequence: TGTGCCAGCAGCTCTAAACCAAACAGTTACAATCAGCCCCAGCATTTT.